This paragraph covers one T cell receptor beta chain sequence. Its antigen is still unknown. This sample is part of a study of T-cell memory formation after mild COVID-19. Study-wide points: Memory from before infection featured some responding clones, which suggests cross-reactive memory joined.

CDR3 length: 14 amino acids. The germline V gene encodes CDR1 MGHRA and CDR2 YSYEKL. With 3 bases removed from V and 2 bases from J, the gap between germline ends came to 9 bases. TCRdb reprocessed the 5' RACE reads with MiXCR, giving one entry per CDR3 protein. This table holds about 180,000 distinct CDR3 sequences, approximately 17% found once. V and J are TRBV4-1 and TRBJ2-3; D remains ambiguous. The sequence came from a young man who had mild COVID-19 (a few samples of this study predate the infection). Cell type and time point are not known. Source material: PBMCs or a T cell subset sorted from them (not recorded which). The CDR3 sequence: CASSQNVATDTQYF. For the CDR3, the DNA is TGCGCCAGCAGCCAGAACGTAGCCACAGATACGCAGTATTTT.